The sequence of this T cell receptor beta chain was determined in a study of CD4 T cells in relation to SARS-CoV-2 and coronaviruses (dated by TCRdb to the early 2020s). Concerning the study at large: In the ViraFEST assay, PBMCs were cultured with antigen for about eleven days, after which TCR beta CDR3s were sequenced to identify antigen-specific clonal expansions. The negative reference condition was either a culture with an HIV-1 Nef peptide pool or a culture with no peptide. HLA restriction was mapped for shared crossreactive spike epitopes using patient-derived lymphoblastoid cell lines. The study assessed, at the TCR clonotype level, memory CD4+ T cell crossreactivity between SARS-CoV-2 and common cold coronavirus spike proteins. The Adaptive Biotechnologies TCR-sequencing kit was used to sequence samples from three pre-COVID donors and the naive versus memory experiments, whereas other data were Illumina-based. A different TCR-beta assay, based on Illumina, was used to sequence expansion assays from other donors in the study.

CD4+ T cells from unexposed donors were collected before the COVID-19 pandemic (2011-2018). After more than nine days of culture, CD4+ T cells were isolated with the EasySep CD4+ T cell isolation kit. As cell numbers permitted, CD4+ T cells from unexposed donors were tested for reactivity to SARS-CoV-2 S and N and to four common cold coronavirus spike pools. Each well received 1.5 million to 2.5 million PBMCs, cultured in IMDM supplemented with roughly 4.9% human AB serum and approximately 10 IU/ml IL-2. Half of the culture medium was replaced with fresh IL-2-containing medium on days 3 and 7. Each peptide culture condition was generally run in triplicate replicate wells. The leukapheresis product for the unexposed donors was obtained through commercial purchase. Ficoll-Paque PLUS gradient centrifugation was used to isolate PBMCs from leukapheresis product or whole blood. PBMCs were either used fresh in the expansion assay or cryopreserved at -140 degrees C. The QIAamp Micro DNA Kit was used to extract genomic DNA from the CD4+ T cells.

Spanning cysteine to phenylalanine, the CDR3 consists of 15 amino acids. Only CDR3 DNA remains: 45 bases, in frame from the first base. V is cut by 3 bases and J by 8 bases, and the space between the germline ends is 16 bases. The CDR1 and CDR2 encoded by the germline V gene are SNHLY and FYNNEI. Study-wide findings and limitations: Significantly weaker SARS-CoV-2-driven expansion was shown by crossreactive clones than by monoreactive clones, consistent with antigenic imprinting. Small numbers of patients and of tested TCRs limited the study. Pre-pandemic and post-infection samples were not both contributed by any donor, so tracing of the source of pre-existing responses was limited. Crossreactivity analysis centred on spike protein, so crossreactivity against other viral proteins was not assessed. Memory CD4+ clonotypes crossrecognizing SARS-CoV-2 and at least one common cold coronavirus spike were found in 60% to 70% of donors.

Receptor amplification or capture employed the immunoSEQ multiplex PCR assay. The authors' analysis ran thus. During preprocessing, nonproductive sequences were removed, as were CDR3s that did not start with C, did not end with F or W, or were shorter than 7 amino acids. The MANAFEST web app identified antigen-specific clonotypes based on expansion compared with the reference and other culture wells. To be counted as positive, a clone had to show significant expansion compared with the reference culture, at an FDR below 0.05, in 2 of 3 replicate wells. A further requirement for positive clones was significant expansion compared with all other tandem wells, along with an odds ratio above 5. CDR3 homology was quantified as pairwise Levenshtein distance, calculated with the stringdist R package after three terminal residues were trimmed from each end. In TCRdb, the immuneACCESS table is reduced to in-frame sequences with V and J assigned. These tables do not hold every clone; where another copy was compared, an unresolved V gene accounts for under half, and the others remain unexplained. V, J and clone size were drawn from that table, and D and trimming were deduced from the DNA. This sample has approximately 19,000 clones in its table, and 65% to 80% of those were observed once. The leading ten clones occupy roughly 16% of the sample.

Details on this clone: Its specific antigen is unknown. Qualities for individual bases were not recorded, and no much larger clone is one base off.

Sequencing was performed on CD4+ T cells from PBMCs, cultured in vitro. Rearrangement joined TRBV2 to TRBJ1-4, with the D gene call left open. The TCR was taken from a human donor in good health. The bases are TGTGCCAGCAGTGATAGGGTCCCAGGAACGGAAAAACTGTTTTTT. Translated, it reads CASSDRVPGTEKLFF. The variable domain in full, with residues beyond the CDR3 obtained from the reference TRBV2 and TRBJ1-4 genes, is EPEVTQTPSHQVTQMGQEVILRCVPISNHLYFYWYRQILGQKVEFLVSFYNNEISEKSEIFDDQFSVERPDGSNFTLKIRSTKLEDSAMYFCASSDRVPGTEKLFFGSGTQLSVL.